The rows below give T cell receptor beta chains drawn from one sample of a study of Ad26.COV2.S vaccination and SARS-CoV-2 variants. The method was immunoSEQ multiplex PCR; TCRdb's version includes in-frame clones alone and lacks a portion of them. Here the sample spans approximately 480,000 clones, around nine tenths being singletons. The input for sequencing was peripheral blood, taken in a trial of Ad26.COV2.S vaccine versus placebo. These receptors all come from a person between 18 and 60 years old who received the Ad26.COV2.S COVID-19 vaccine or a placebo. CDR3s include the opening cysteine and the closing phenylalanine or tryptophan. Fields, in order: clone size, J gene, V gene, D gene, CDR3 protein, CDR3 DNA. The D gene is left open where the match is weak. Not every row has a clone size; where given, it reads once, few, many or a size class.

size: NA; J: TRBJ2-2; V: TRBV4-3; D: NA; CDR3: CASSQEGGLLAGELFF; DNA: TGCGCCAGCAGCCAAGAAGGAGGGCTACTGGCCGGGGAGCTGTTTTTT
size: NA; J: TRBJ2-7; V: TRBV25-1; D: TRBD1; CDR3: CASSESGQSYEQYF; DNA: TGTGCCAGCAGTGAATCGGGACAGTCCTACGAGCAGTACTTC
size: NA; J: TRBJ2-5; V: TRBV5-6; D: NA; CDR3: CASSLMAQTQYF; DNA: TGTGCCAGCAGCTTGATGGCGCAGACCCAGTACTTC
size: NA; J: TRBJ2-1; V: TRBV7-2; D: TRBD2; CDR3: CASSLAGGRVTEQFF; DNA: TGTGCCAGCAGCTTAGCGGGCGGGAGGGTTACTGAGCAGTTCTTC
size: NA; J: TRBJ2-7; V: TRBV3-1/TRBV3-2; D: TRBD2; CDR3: CASSQISGRESGYEQYF; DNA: TGTGCCAGCAGCCAGATTAGCGGGAGAGAGTCCGGCTACGAGCAGTACTTC
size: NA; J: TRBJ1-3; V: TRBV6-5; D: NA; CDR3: CASMDGNTIYF; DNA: TGTGCCAGCATGGACGGAAACACCATATATTTT
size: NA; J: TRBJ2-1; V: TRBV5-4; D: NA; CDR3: CASRNSYNEQFF; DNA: TGTGCCAGCAGGAACTCCTACAATGAGCAGTTCTTC
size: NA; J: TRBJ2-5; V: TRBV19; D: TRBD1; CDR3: CASRDRGLETQYF; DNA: TGTGCCAGTAGAGACAGGGGGCTAGAGACCCAGTACTTC
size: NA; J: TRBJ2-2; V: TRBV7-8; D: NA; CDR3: CASSSRLVTTGELFF; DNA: TGTGCCAGCAGCTCCCGGCTAGTGACCACCGGGGAGCTGTTTTTT
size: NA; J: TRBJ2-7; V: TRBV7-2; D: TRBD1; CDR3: CASRIPGQHYEQYF; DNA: TGTGCCAGCCGCATCCCGGGACAGCATTACGAGCAGTACTTC
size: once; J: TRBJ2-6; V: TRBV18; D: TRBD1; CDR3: CASSPLGTGGSGANVLTF; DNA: TGTGCCAGCTCACCACTCGGGACAGGGGGCTCTGGGGCCAACGTCCTGACTTTC
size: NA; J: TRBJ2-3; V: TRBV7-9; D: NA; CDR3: CASSLDTPTDTQYF; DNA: TGTGCCAGCAGCTTAGACACCCCCACAGATACGCAGTATTTT
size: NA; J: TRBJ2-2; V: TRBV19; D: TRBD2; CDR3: CASSPQSGRVSGELFF; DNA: TGTGCCAGTAGTCCTCAGAGCGGGAGAGTATCCGGGGAGCTGTTTTTT
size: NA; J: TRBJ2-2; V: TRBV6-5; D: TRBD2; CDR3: CASSAGTRATGELFF; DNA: TGTGCCAGCAGCGCCGGGACTAGAGCCACCGGGGAGCTGTTTTTT
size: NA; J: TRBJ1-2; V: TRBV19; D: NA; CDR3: CASSPDRLYGYTF; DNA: TGTGCCAGTAGTCCTGACAGGTTGTATGGCTACACCTTC
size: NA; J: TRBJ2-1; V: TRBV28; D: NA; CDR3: CASSADIQGYNEQFF; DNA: TGTGCCAGCAGCGCAGATATTCAGGGCTACAATGAGCAGTTCTTC
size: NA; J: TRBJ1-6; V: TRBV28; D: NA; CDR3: CASSRMRGSPLHF; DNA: TGTGCCAGCAGTCGGATGAGGGGATCACCCCTCCACTTT
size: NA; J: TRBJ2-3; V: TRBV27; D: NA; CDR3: CASSLPQLATQYF; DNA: TGTGCCAGCAGTTTACCCCAGCTAGCTACGCAGTATTTT
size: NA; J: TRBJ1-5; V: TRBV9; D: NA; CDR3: CASSVNPGLQEPQHF; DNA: TGTGCCAGCAGCGTAAACCCCGGTTTGCAGGAGCCCCAGCATTTT
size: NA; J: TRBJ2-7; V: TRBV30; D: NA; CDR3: CAWSVGYEQYF; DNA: TGTGCCTGGAGCGTAGGCTACGAGCAGTACTTC
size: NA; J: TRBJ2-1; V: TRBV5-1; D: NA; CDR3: CASSLIMDREQFF; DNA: TGCGCCAGCAGCTTAATAATGGATCGTGAGCAGTTCTTC
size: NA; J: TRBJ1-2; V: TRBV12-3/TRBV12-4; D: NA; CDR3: CASGGGRGYGYTF; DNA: TGTGCCTCCGGTGGGGGGCGCGGCTATGGCTACACCTTC
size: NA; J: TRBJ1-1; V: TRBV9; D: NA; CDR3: CASSVGSAVPSATEAFF; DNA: TGTGCCAGCAGCGTAGGGTCGGCGGTCCCCTCGGCCACTGAAGCTTTCTTT
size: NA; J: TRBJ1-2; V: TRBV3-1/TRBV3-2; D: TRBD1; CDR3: CASSQDPDRAFSYGYTF; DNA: TGTGCCAGCAGCCAAGATCCCGACAGGGCCTTTTCCTATGGCTACACCTTC
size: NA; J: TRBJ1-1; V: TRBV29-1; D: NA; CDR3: CSVVSRSRLVNTEAFF; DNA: TGCAGCGTTGTCTCCCGGTCTCGACTGGTGAACACTGAAGCTTTCTTT
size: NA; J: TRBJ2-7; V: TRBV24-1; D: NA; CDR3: CATSFEDEQYF; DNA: TGTGCCACCAGTTTTGAGGACGAGCAGTACTTC
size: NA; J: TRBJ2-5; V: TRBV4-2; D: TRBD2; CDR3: CASSLLGTSGRGGAQYF; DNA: TGTGCCAGCAGCCTATTGGGGACTAGCGGGAGGGGAGGGGCCCAGTACTTC
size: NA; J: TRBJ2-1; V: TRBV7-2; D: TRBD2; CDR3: CASRLGLAAESYEQFF; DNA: TGTGCCAGCAGACTCGGACTAGCGGCGGAGAGCTATGAGCAGTTCTTC
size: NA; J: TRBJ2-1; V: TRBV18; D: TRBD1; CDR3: CASSPNPGTGGDEQFF; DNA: TGTGCCAGCTCACCAAACCCCGGGACAGGGGGCGATGAGCAGTTCTTC
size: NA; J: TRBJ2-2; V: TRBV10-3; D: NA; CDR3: CAISPGVGQGNTGELFF; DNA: TGTGCCATCTCGCCTGGTGTAGGGCAGGGTAACACCGGGGAGCTGTTTTTT
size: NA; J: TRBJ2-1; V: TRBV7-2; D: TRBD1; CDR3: CASSASGQTIYNEQFF; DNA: TGTGCCAGCAGCGCTTCGGGACAGACAATCTACAATGAGCAGTTCTTC
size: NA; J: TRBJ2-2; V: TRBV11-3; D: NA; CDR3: CASGLSSGGELFF; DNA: TGTGCCAGCGGCCTGTCGAGCGGGGGGGAGCTGTTTTTT
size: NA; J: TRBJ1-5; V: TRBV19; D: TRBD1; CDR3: CASNRPGQGRNQPQHF; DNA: TGTGCCAGTAACCGTCCCGGACAGGGCAGGAATCAGCCCCAGCATTTT
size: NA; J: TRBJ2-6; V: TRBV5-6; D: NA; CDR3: CASSLGTHSSGANVLTF; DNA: TGTGCCAGCAGCTTGGGGACGCATAGCTCTGGGGCCAACGTCCTGACTTTC
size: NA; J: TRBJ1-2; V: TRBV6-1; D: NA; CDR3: CASSEALGYTF; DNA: TGTGCCAGCAGTGAAGCGCTTGGCTACACCTTC
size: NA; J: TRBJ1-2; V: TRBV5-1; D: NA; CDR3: CASSLDRTTYGYTF; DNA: TGCGCCAGCAGCTTGGATCGGACGACATATGGCTACACCTTC
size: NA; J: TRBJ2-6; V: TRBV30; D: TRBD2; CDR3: CAWSQGLGSGANVLTF; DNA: TGTGCCTGGAGTCAGGGACTAGGCTCTGGGGCCAACGTCCTGACTTTC
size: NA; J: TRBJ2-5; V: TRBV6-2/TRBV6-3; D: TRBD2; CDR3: CASSYLSSLAGVVETQYF; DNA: TGTGCCAGCAGTTACTTATCGTCACTAGCGGGAGTCGTGGAGACCCAGTACTTC
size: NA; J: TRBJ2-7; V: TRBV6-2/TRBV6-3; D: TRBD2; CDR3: CASSPPGTKTYEQYF; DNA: TGTGCCAGCAGCCCACCCGGGACTAAAACCTACGAGCAGTACTTC
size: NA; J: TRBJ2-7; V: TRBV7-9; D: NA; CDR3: CASSFSAAYEQYF; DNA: TGTGCCAGCAGCTTCTCCGCGGCCTACGAGCAGTACTTC
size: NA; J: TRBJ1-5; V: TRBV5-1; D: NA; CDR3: CASKVGLSNQPQHF; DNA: TGCGCCAGCAAAGTGGGTTTGAGCAATCAGCCCCAGCATTTT
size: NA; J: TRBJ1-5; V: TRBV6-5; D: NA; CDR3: CASSLGGEQPQHF; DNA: TGTGCCAGCAGCCTCGGTGGGGAGCAGCCCCAGCATTTT
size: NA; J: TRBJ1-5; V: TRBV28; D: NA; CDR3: CASSFPPGRPSNQPQHF; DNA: TGTGCCAGCAGTTTTCCTCCCGGCAGACCAAGCAATCAGCCCCAGCATTTT
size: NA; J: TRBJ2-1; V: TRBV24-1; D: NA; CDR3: CATSDRTREGNNEQFF; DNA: TGTGCCACCAGTGACCGGACCAGGGAAGGGAACAATGAGCAGTTCTTC
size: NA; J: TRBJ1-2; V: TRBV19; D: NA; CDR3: CASSMGGRGQPPVNYGYTF; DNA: TGTGCCAGTAGTATGGGGGGCAGGGGTCAACCCCCCGTTAACTATGGCTACACCTTC
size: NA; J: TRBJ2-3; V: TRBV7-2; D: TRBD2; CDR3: CASSPPGGRGDTQYF; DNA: TGTGCCAGCAGCCCACCGGGAGGGCGAGGAGATACGCAGTATTTT
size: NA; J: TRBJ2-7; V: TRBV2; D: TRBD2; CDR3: CASSEGAGDHEQYF; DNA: TGTGCCAGCAGTGAAGGTGCGGGAGACCACGAGCAGTACTTC
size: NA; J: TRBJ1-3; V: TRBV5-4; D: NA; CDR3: CASSLGGPLGMPGNTIYF; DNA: TGTGCCAGCAGCTTGGGGGGGCCCTTGGGGATGCCTGGAAACACCATATATTTT
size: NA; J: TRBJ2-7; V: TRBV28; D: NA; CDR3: CASSLGGIWTLYEQYF; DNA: TGTGCCAGCAGTTTAGGGGGCATTTGGACACTTTACGAGCAGTACTTC
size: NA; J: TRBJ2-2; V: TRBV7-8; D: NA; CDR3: CASSLRAEVNTGELFF; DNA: TGTGCCAGCAGCTTAAGAGCGGAGGTGAACACCGGGGAGCTGTTTTTT
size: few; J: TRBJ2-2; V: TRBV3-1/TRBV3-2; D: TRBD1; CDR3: CASSQEDRDTGELFF; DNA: TGTGCCAGCAGCCAAGAGGACAGGGACACCGGGGAGCTGTTTTTT
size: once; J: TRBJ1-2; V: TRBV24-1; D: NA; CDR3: CATSVAAYYGYTF; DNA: TGTGCCACCAGTGTCGCGGCGTACTATGGCTACACCTTC